The 8 T cell receptor beta chains below were found in one sample sequenced in a study of blood T cell repertoires in COVID-19. Measured with immunoSEQ multiplex PCR; TCRdb has only the in-frame clones, and not every one. The repertoire holds 100,000 to 150,000 clones, around four fifths seen once, with about an eighth in the top ten. Material: peripheral blood. The receptors were sampled from a man aged 60 to 69 with acute or convalescent COVID-19.

This clone showed up just a few times. The chain uses TRBV4-1 and TRBJ2-7; TRBD1 matches at 10 bases. Germline V gene sequence: CDR1 MGHRA, CDR2 YSYEKL. V shed 1 base and J 4 bases; nucleotides not matched to a gene: 4. The CDR3 contains 15 residues. The CDR3 sequence is CASSQGGTGEYEQYF. CDR3 in DNA: TGCGCCAGCAGCCAAGGCGGGACAGGGGAGTACGAGCAGTACTTC.

The J gene is TRBJ1-1, the V gene TRBV18, with a weak D call TRBD1 (6 bases). Germline V lookup: CDR1 KGHSH, CDR2 LQKENI. CDR3 length: 16 residues. V lost 3 bases to trimming and J lost 5 bases, with 19 bases between them. CDR3 nucleotide sequence: TGTGCCAGCTCACCCTACAGGGTTGGGGTGGTGACTGAAGCTTTCTTT. Its protein product is CASSPYRVGVVTEAFF. The full variable domain, its missing parts supplied by reference TRBV18 and TRBJ1-1, is NAGVMQNPRHLVRRRGQEARLRCSPMKGHSHVYWYRQLPEEGLKFMVYLQKENIIDESGMPKERFSAEFPKEGPSILRIQQVVRGDSAAYFCASSPYRVGVVTEAFFGQGTRLTVV.

The chain carries TRBV6-4 and TRBJ2-7, with 7 bases identical to TRBD1. V was pared by 3 bases and J by 1 base, with 9 bases of the junction left unmatched. The CDR3 runs to 16 residues. Germline CDR1 is MRHNA and CDR2 is SNTAGT. This chain's CDR3 is CASSELGQIQSYEQYF. CDR3 nucleotides: TGTGCCAGCAGTGAACTGGGACAGATTCAGTCCTACGAGCAGTACTTC.

Only one count was recorded for this clone. V usage is TRBV28 and J usage is TRBJ2-3; 8 nucleotides line up with TRBD1. The V gene end was trimmed by 3 bases and the J gene end by 14 bases; junction bases not matched to a gene: 7. Germline CDR1 reads MDHEN; CDR2 reads SYDVKM. The CDR3 sequence is 12 residues long. CDR3 DNA: TGTGCCAGCAGTTTCGGGACAGGCCGTCGGTATTTT. It translates to CASSFGTGRRYF.

CDR3 region: CASSEEENRGNQPQHF. The CDR3 DNA follows: TGTGCCAGCAGTGAAGAAGAGAACAGGGGAAATCAGCCCCAGCATTTT. The chain recombines TRBV6-4 with TRBJ1-5; 7 bases map to TRBD1. The germline CDR1 and CDR2 sequences are MRHNA and SNTAGT. The CDR3 has 16 residues. J gave up 4 bases and V 3 bases, and 9 bases lay outside the gene matches.

The J gene is TRBJ2-5, the V gene TRBV28; tentatively, D is TRBD2 (5 bases). Trimming took 1 base from V and 0 from J, leaving 9 bases between them. Germline V gene data show CDR1 as MDHEN and CDR2 as SYDVKM. The CDR3 length is 15 residues. The CDR3 region is CASSLSAGDQETQYF. The DNA of the CDR3 is TGTGCCAGCAGTTTATCCGCCGGGGACCAAGAGACCCAGTACTTC.

The V gene is TRBV3-1 (or the pseudogene TRBV3-2), the J gene TRBJ2-3; no clear D gene. Per germline, CDR1 LGHDT and CDR2 YNNKEL (reference sequence). This CDR3 has 13 amino acids. V lost 5 bases to trimming and J lost 5 bases, with 11 bases between them. CDR3 protein: CASSLMTLDTQYF. Here the CDR3 DNA reads TGTGCCAGCAGCTTAATGACTCTAGATACGCAGTATTTT.

For the CDR3, the DNA is TGTGCCAGCTCACCCTTGGGACAGGGAGATCAGCCCCAGCATTTT. Translated, it gives CASSPLGQGDQPQHF. This rearrangement joins TRBV18 to TRBJ1-5, with 9 bases matching TRBD1. The CDR3 consists of 15 residues. Losses at the gene ends were 3 bases for V and 5 bases for J; bases not matched to a gene: 5. Per germline, CDR1 KGHSH and CDR2 LQKENI.